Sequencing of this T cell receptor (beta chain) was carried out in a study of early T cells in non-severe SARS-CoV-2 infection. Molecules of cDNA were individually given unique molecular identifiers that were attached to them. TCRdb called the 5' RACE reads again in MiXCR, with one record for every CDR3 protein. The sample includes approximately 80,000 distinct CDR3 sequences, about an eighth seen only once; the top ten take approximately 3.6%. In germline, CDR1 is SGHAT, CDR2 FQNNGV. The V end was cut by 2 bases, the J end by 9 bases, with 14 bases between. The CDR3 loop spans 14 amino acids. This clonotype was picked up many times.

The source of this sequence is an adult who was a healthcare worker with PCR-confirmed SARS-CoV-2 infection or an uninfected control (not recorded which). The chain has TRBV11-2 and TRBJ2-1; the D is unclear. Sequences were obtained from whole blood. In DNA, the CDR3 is TGTGCCAGCAGCTTATACGCCGCGGCAGCTGAGCAGTTCTTC. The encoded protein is CASSLYAAAAEQFF.